The T cell receptor (beta chain) under discussion was sequenced for a study of T cell responses to AZD1222 COVID-19 vaccine. TCRdb's table, derived via immunoSEQ multiplex PCR, lists solely in-frame clones and lacks some. The data show about 100,000 clones, 70% to 90% seen once. In germline, CDR1 is SGHVS, CDR2 FQNEAQ. Trimming shortened V by 5 bases and J by 3 bases, and 11 bases separated the two germline ends. The CDR3 loop spans 13 amino acids. Study-level results: Reports say nearly half of spike-specific TCRs go after unmutated variant regions.

In the case of this clone: Its antigen is unidentified.

The clonotype was recovered from an adult in good health. Sequences were derived from peripheral blood, sampled on day 0 of AZD1222 vaccination. The chain carries TRBV7-8 and TRBJ2-7; TRBD2 might be the D (6 bases). The CDR3 sequence is CASSPGGIYEQYF. In DNA form, the CDR3 reads TGTGCCAGCAGCCCCGGCGGGATCTACGAGCAGTACTTC. The whole variable domain, remainder taken from reference TRBV7-8 and TRBJ2-7, is GAGVSQSPRYKVAKRGQDVALRCDPISGHVSLFWYQQALGQGPEFLTYFQNEAQLDKSGLPSDRFFAERPEGSVSTLKIQRTQQEDSAVYLCASSPGGIYEQYFGPGTRLTVT.